This is a list of T cell receptor beta chains from one sample in a study of beta chain features in type 1 diabetes. Sequencing was performed with immunoSEQ multiplex PCR; in TCRdb, only in-frame clones are kept and a portion is missing. The sample holds 150,000 to 200,000 clones; 63% are singletons and the top ten take around 0.096%. Sequenced input: naive CD4+ T cells from blood. These receptors were taken from a man aged 25-45 years with type 1 diabetes. Each CDR3 is given with its conserved first and last residue. Fields, in order: V gene, D gene, J gene, clone size, CDR3 protein, CDR3 DNA. A D gene is named only where the DNA matches it firmly. The size entry is marked missing in some rows and otherwise reads once, few, many or a size class.

TRBV7-9	NA	TRBJ2-5	NA	CASSLRGGPQETQYF	TGTGCCAGCAGCCTGAGGGGGGGTCCCCAAGAGACCCAGTACTTC
TRBV9	TRBD2	TRBJ2-3	NA	CASSERSGGGDTQYF	TGTGCCAGCAGCGAACGTAGCGGCGGGGGAGATACGCAGTATTTT
TRBV30	TRBD1	TRBJ2-7	NA	CAWSYRGYEQYF	TGTGCCTGGAGCTACAGGGGGTACGAGCAGTACTTC
TRBV29-1	TRBD1	TRBJ2-3	few	CSVGEGARSADTQYF	TGCAGCGTGGGAGAGGGGGCTCGGAGCGCAGATACGCAGTATTTT
TRBV29-1	TRBD2	TRBJ2-1	NA	CSAELAGVYNEQFF	TGCAGCGCCGAGCTAGCGGGGGTCTACAATGAGCAGTTCTTC
TRBV30	NA	TRBJ2-3	NA	CAWSVRDTQYF	TGTGCCTGGAGTGTACGGGATACGCAGTATTTT
TRBV28	NA	TRBJ2-3	NA	CASSRPGLGFDTQYF	TGTGCCAGCAGTCGTCCGGGACTGGGTTTCGATACGCAGTATTTT
TRBV29-1	NA	TRBJ2-7	NA	CSVAWGVWNEQYF	TGCAGCGTTGCTTGGGGAGTTTGGAACGAGCAGTACTTC
TRBV5-4	NA	TRBJ2-3	NA	CASSPDGWASTDTQYF	TGTGCCAGCAGCCCGGACGGATGGGCCAGCACAGATACGCAGTATTTT
TRBV25-1	NA	TRBJ1-1	NA	CASRTVNTEAFF	TGTGCCAGCAGGACGGTGAACACTGAAGCTTTCTTT
TRBV29-1	NA	TRBJ1-2	NA	CSVGLYGYTF	TGCAGCGTTGGGTTATATGGCTACACCTTC
TRBV7-2	NA	TRBJ2-3	NA	CASSQGRQRLDTQYF	TGTGCCAGCAGCCAAGGCCGACAAAGGCTAGATACGCAGTATTTT
TRBV21-1	NA	TRBJ2-3	NA	CASSKPRKQGEDTQYF	TGTGCCAGCAGCAAACCAAGAAAACAGGGGGAAGATACGCAGTATTTT
TRBV5-6	NA	TRBJ2-7	few	CASSLGPNYEQYF	TGTGCCAGCAGCTTGGGGCCCAACTACGAGCAGTACTTC
TRBV30	NA	TRBJ1-2	NA	CAGTQGSYGYTF	TGTGCCGGGACACAGGGTAGCTATGGCTACACCTTC
TRBV29-1	NA	TRBJ2-6	few	CSVPDGKSSGANVLTF	TGCAGCGTCCCGGACGGGAAGAGCTCTGGGGCCAACGTCCTGACTTTC
TRBV18	NA	TRBJ2-7	NA	CASSPYDRSSYEQYF	TGTGCCAGCTCACCGTACGACAGGAGCTCCTACGAGCAGTACTTC
TRBV5-1	TRBD1	TRBJ1-2	NA	CASGRGLGYGYTF	TGCGCCAGCGGCAGGGGGCTTGGCTATGGCTACACCTTC
TRBV18	NA	TRBJ2-6	few	CASSSESSSGANVLTF	TGTGCCAGCTCAAGTGAGAGCAGCTCTGGGGCCAACGTCCTGACTTTC
TRBV29-1	NA	TRBJ1-1	NA	CSVEVAGKNTEAFF	TGCAGCGTTGAAGTGGCAGGGAAGAACACTGAAGCTTTCTTT
TRBV13	NA	TRBJ2-7	few	CASSLGDGQYF	TGTGCCAGCAGCTTAGGGGACGGGCAGTACTTC
TRBV9	TRBD1	TRBJ2-5	NA	CASSSDRAAETQYF	TGTGCCAGCAGCTCCGACAGGGCCGCTGAGACCCAGTACTTC
TRBV29-1	NA	TRBJ2-2	NA	CSVRRGGNTGELFF	TGCAGCGTTCGAAGGGGTGGTAACACCGGGGAGCTGTTTTTT
TRBV12-5	TRBD1	TRBJ1-2	NA	CASAKGQGEIYGYTF	TGTGCTAGTGCGAAGGGGCAGGGGGAAATCTATGGCTACACCTTC
TRBV5-1	NA	TRBJ2-3	NA	CASSTRGRDTQYF	TGCGCCAGCAGCACCCGGGGGCGGGATACGCAGTATTTT
TRBV11-2	NA	TRBJ2-5	once	CASSQKQETQYF	TGTGCCAGCAGCCAAAAACAAGAGACCCAGTACTTC